These T cell receptor beta chains were read from a single sample in a study of blood T cell repertoires in COVID-19. Data came from immunoSEQ multiplex PCR; TCRdb stores just in-frame clones and leaves some out. The table lists 350,000 to 450,000 clones, roughly four fifths of them singletons. Sample: PBMCs or T cells enriched from blood (not recorded which). Source of these receptors: a woman aged 45-59 years who had recovered from COVID-19. The CDR3 runs from the conserved cysteine through the conserved F or W. The D gene is left open where the match is weak. Only some rows state a clone size, as once, few, many or a class for expanded clones.

d_call: -
clone_size: -
v_call: TRBV7-9
j_call: TRBJ1-6
cdr3_aa: CASSLGSSILGGRNSPLHF
cdr3_nt: TGTGCCAGCAGCTTAGGCTCATCGATTCTGGGGGGTCGGAATTCACCCCTCCACTTT

d_call: TRBD1
clone_size: -
v_call: TRBV30
j_call: TRBJ1-2
cdr3_aa: CAWSAGQGGAYGYTF
cdr3_nt: TGTGCCTGGAGTGCCGGACAGGGAGGGGCCTATGGCTACACCTTC

d_call: -
clone_size: -
v_call: TRBV3-1/TRBV3-2
j_call: TRBJ2-3
cdr3_aa: CASSQDSGLRGTDTQYF
cdr3_nt: TGTGCCAGCAGCCAAGATTCCGGGTTGAGGGGCACAGATACGCAGTATTTT

d_call: TRBD1
clone_size: -
v_call: TRBV20-1
j_call: TRBJ2-7
cdr3_aa: CSATRDRGTDF
cdr3_nt: TGCAGTGCTACGAGGGACAGGGGAACCGACTTC

d_call: TRBD2
clone_size: -
v_call: TRBV6-6
j_call: TRBJ2-7
cdr3_aa: CASSPSSGGLLPYEQYF
cdr3_nt: TGTGCCAGCAGTCCATCTAGCGGGGGGCTACTCCCCTACGAGCAGTACTTC

d_call: -
clone_size: -
v_call: TRBV6-5
j_call: TRBJ1-6
cdr3_aa: CASSPRGRDSPLHF
cdr3_nt: TGTGCCAGCAGCCCCAGGGGAAGAGACTCACCCCTCCACTTT

d_call: TRBD1
clone_size: -
v_call: TRBV6-2/TRBV6-3
j_call: TRBJ1-1
cdr3_aa: CASSTGGRAEAFF
cdr3_nt: TGTGCCAGCAGTACAGGGGGCAGGGCTGAAGCTTTCTTT

d_call: TRBD2
clone_size: -
v_call: TRBV3-1/TRBV3-2
j_call: TRBJ2-1
cdr3_aa: CASSQTSGRDEQFF
cdr3_nt: TGTGCCAGCAGCCAAACTAGCGGGAGGGATGAGCAGTTCTTC

d_call: TRBD1
clone_size: -
v_call: TRBV9
j_call: TRBJ2-3
cdr3_aa: CASSPRTGSTDTQYF
cdr3_nt: TGTGCCAGCAGCCCACGGACAGGGTCTACAGATACGCAGTATTTT

d_call: -
clone_size: -
v_call: TRBV30
j_call: TRBJ1-1
cdr3_aa: CAWSWGGVGTEAFF
cdr3_nt: TGTGCCTGGAGTTGGGGGGGCGTTGGCACTGAAGCTTTCTTT

d_call: TRBD1
clone_size: -
v_call: TRBV7-9
j_call: TRBJ1-2
cdr3_aa: CASSYGMGTGESNTF
cdr3_nt: TGTGCCAGCAGCTATGGGATGGGGACAGGGGAATCTAACACCTTC

d_call: TRBD2
clone_size: -
v_call: TRBV19
j_call: TRBJ2-7
cdr3_aa: CASSITSGSPNEQYF
cdr3_nt: TGTGCCAGTAGTATCACTAGCGGGAGTCCCAACGAGCAGTACTTC

d_call: TRBD1
clone_size: -
v_call: TRBV6-1
j_call: TRBJ1-3
cdr3_aa: CASSDKMTGAGNTIYF
cdr3_nt: TGTGCCAGCAGTGACAAAATGACAGGGGCTGGAAACACCATATATTTT

d_call: TRBD2
clone_size: -
v_call: TRBV3-1/TRBV3-2
j_call: TRBJ2-1
cdr3_aa: CASSQEALAGDDEQFF
cdr3_nt: TGTGCCAGCAGCCAAGAGGCGCTAGCGGGAGACGATGAGCAGTTCTTC

d_call: TRBD2
clone_size: -
v_call: TRBV3-1/TRBV3-2
j_call: TRBJ2-5
cdr3_aa: CASSQQRGGETQYF
cdr3_nt: TGTGCCAGCAGCCAACAGCGGGGGGGGGAGACCCAGTACTTC

d_call: -
clone_size: -
v_call: TRBV6-2/TRBV6-3
j_call: TRBJ2-7
cdr3_aa: CASSNPRGEQYF
cdr3_nt: TGTGCCAGCAGTAATCCTAGGGGCGAGCAGTACTTC

d_call: -
clone_size: -
v_call: TRBV28
j_call: TRBJ1-2
cdr3_aa: CASSLQVPNYGYTF
cdr3_nt: TGTGCCAGCAGCCTACAGGTACCGAACTATGGCTACACCTTC

d_call: TRBD2
clone_size: -
v_call: TRBV6-2/TRBV6-3
j_call: TRBJ2-1
cdr3_aa: CASSLRLAAYNEQFF
cdr3_nt: TGTGCCAGCAGTTTACGACTAGCGGCTTACAATGAGCAGTTCTTC

d_call: -
clone_size: -
v_call: TRBV7-2
j_call: TRBJ1-3
cdr3_aa: CASSFNRPSSGNTIYF
cdr3_nt: TGTGCCAGCAGCTTCAACAGGCCCTCCTCTGGAAACACCATATATTTT

d_call: TRBD1
clone_size: -
v_call: TRBV6-6
j_call: TRBJ1-3
cdr3_aa: CASSWDRGHTIYF
cdr3_nt: TGTGCCAGCAGTTGGGACAGGGGCCACACCATATATTTT

d_call: -
clone_size: -
v_call: TRBV7-9
j_call: TRBJ1-1
cdr3_aa: CASSLAVLPTEAFF
cdr3_nt: TGTGCCAGCAGCTTAGCCGTCCTCCCCACTGAAGCTTTCTTT

d_call: TRBD2
clone_size: -
v_call: TRBV4-2
j_call: TRBJ2-3
cdr3_aa: CASSQGISGGYTDTQYF
cdr3_nt: TGTGCCAGCAGCCAAGGGATTAGCGGGGGGTACACAGATACGCAGTATTTT

d_call: TRBD1
clone_size: once
v_call: TRBV20-1
j_call: TRBJ1-2
cdr3_aa: CSASRGGQGDGYTF
cdr3_nt: TGCAGTGCTAGTAGGGGGGGACAGGGAGATGGCTACACCTTC

d_call: -
clone_size: -
v_call: TRBV6-5
j_call: TRBJ1-6
cdr3_aa: CASSADSLNSPLHF
cdr3_nt: TGTGCCAGCAGCGCTGACAGCCTCAATTCACCCCTCCACTTT

d_call: -
clone_size: -
v_call: TRBV30
j_call: TRBJ2-2
cdr3_aa: CAWSPLSGELFF
cdr3_nt: TGTGCCTGGAGTCCCCTGTCCGGGGAGCTGTTTTTT

d_call: -
clone_size: -
v_call: TRBV7-9
j_call: TRBJ1-4
cdr3_aa: CASSPAGFNEKLFF
cdr3_nt: TGTGCCAGCAGCCCCGCGGGTTTTAATGAAAAACTGTTTTTT

d_call: -
clone_size: once
v_call: TRBV21-1
j_call: TRBJ1-2
cdr3_aa: CASSKDVWDTEDGYTF
cdr3_nt: TGTGCCAGCAGCAAAGACGTGTGGGACACCGAGGACGGCTACACCTTC

d_call: -
clone_size: -
v_call: TRBV27
j_call: TRBJ1-2
cdr3_aa: CASSLSSGAWNYGYTF
cdr3_nt: TGTGCCAGCAGTTTAAGTTCAGGGGCGTGGAACTATGGCTACACCTTC

d_call: -
clone_size: -
v_call: TRBV6-5
j_call: TRBJ2-3
cdr3_aa: CASSYARELDTQYF
cdr3_nt: TGTGCCAGCAGTTACGCGAGGGAGCTGGATACGCAGTATTTT

d_call: TRBD1
clone_size: -
v_call: TRBV6-6
j_call: TRBJ1-1
cdr3_aa: CASKTGGDAEAFF
cdr3_nt: TGTGCCAGCAAGACAGGGGGGGACGCTGAAGCTTTCTTT

d_call: TRBD2
clone_size: once
v_call: TRBV20-1
j_call: TRBJ2-3
cdr3_aa: CSASPPSGSRADTQYF
cdr3_nt: TGCAGTGCTAGTCCCCCTAGCGGGAGTAGGGCAGATACGCAGTATTTT

d_call: -
clone_size: few
v_call: TRBV2
j_call: TRBJ1-2
cdr3_aa: CASSEQIRYGYTF
cdr3_nt: TGTGCCAGCAGTGAACAGATAAGATATGGCTACACCTTC

d_call: -
clone_size: -
v_call: TRBV7-9
j_call: TRBJ2-1
cdr3_aa: CASSLLVQYNEQFF
cdr3_nt: TGTGCCAGCAGCTTACTGGTACAATACAATGAGCAGTTCTTC

d_call: TRBD1
clone_size: -
v_call: TRBV7-2
j_call: TRBJ1-5
cdr3_aa: CASSSQGAQPQHF
cdr3_nt: TGTGCCAGCAGCTCCCAGGGGGCTCAGCCCCAGCATTTT

d_call: TRBD1
clone_size: few
v_call: TRBV6-5
j_call: TRBJ1-2
cdr3_aa: CASRQGGNYGYTF
cdr3_nt: TGTGCCAGCCGACAGGGCGGAAACTATGGCTACACCTTC

d_call: -
clone_size: -
v_call: TRBV28
j_call: TRBJ1-1
cdr3_aa: CASSSQGFMNTEAFF
cdr3_nt: TGTGCCAGCAGTTCTCAGGGCTTCATGAACACTGAAGCTTTCTTT

d_call: TRBD1
clone_size: -
v_call: TRBV5-1
j_call: TRBJ2-5
cdr3_aa: CASSTTGAQETQYF
cdr3_nt: TGCGCCAGCAGCACGACAGGGGCGCAAGAGACCCAGTACTTC

d_call: TRBD1
clone_size: -
v_call: TRBV4-1
j_call: TRBJ1-2
cdr3_aa: CASSLGQGNYGYTF
cdr3_nt: TGCGCCAGCAGCCTTGGACAGGGCAACTATGGCTACACCTTC